This T cell receptor beta chain originates from a study of cytomegalovirus exposure and HLA in healthy donors. The V gene's germline CDR1 is MDHEN and CDR2 SYDVKM. V lost 8 bases and J 5 bases, leaving 13 bases between the germline ends. The CDR3 consists of 13 residues. With regard to this clone: Antigen unknown.

Donors were drawn from the approximately 120-subject validation cohort, separate from the roughly 700-subject first cohort. The study's findings and limits: Most TCR sequences were rare, but some public TCRs occurred in many donors. The study listed some 160 cytomegalovirus-associated TCR beta chains. It was found in a later analysis that first-cohort TCR clusters tended to co-occur in the 100 to 150 validation repertoires.

Assay: immunoSEQ multiplex PCR; the TCRdb copy retains only in-frame clones and omits some. The data show under 250,000 clones, around nine tenths seen once. The sequencing sample was made of PBMCs. The gene calls are TRBV28 and TRBJ2-1, with D tentatively TRBD2 (6 bases). This TCR derives from a young man in good health and CMV-seronegative. The CDR3 protein is CASSSDIDNEQFF. The CDR3 coding sequence is TGTGCCAGCTCTAGCGACATAGACAATGAGCAGTTCTTC.